A selection of T cell receptor beta chains follows, all from one sample in a study of regulatory T cells in long-lasting Graves disease. Each CDR3 protein gets one entry after TCRdb re-called the multiplex PCR reads with MiXCR. The sample lists under 300,000 distinct CDR3 sequences; more than 15% were seen once. These data are also associated with another study on T cells in Graves' hyperthyroidism and ophthalmopathy.

The sequenced sample was peripheral blood mononuclear cells (PBMCs), obtained at new diagnosis, from a patient treated with antithyroid drugs. Receptors were obtained from a woman aged 25 to 39 with Graves disease. CDR3s include the opening cysteine and the closing phenylalanine or tryptophan. A D gene is named only where the DNA matches it firmly. A row's size may be missing; if present it is once, few, many or a size class.

>many|TRBV20-1|TRBD1|TRBJ2-7
TGCAGTGCCCGGGTCGACAGGGCCCGAGGATACGAGCAGTACTTC
CSARVDRARGYEQYF
>many|TRBV18|.|TRBJ1-5
TGTGCCAGCTCACCACCGGGGCAAAATCAGCCCCAGCATTTT
CASSPPGQNQPQHF
>many|TRBV7-3|.|TRBJ2-3
TGTGCCAGCAGCTTAGGCCAGGGAGGCGATACGCAGTATTTT
CASSLGQGGDTQYF
>many|TRBV9|.|TRBJ1-3
TGTGCCAGCAGCGTAGGCCGGGGACTCTCTGGAAACACCATATATTTT
CASSVGRGLSGNTIYF
>.|TRBV27|TRBD2|TRBJ2-1
TGTGCCACCAGTATTAGCGGGAGTCTCCGGGGTAATGAGCAGTTCTTC
CATSISGSLRGNEQFF
>.|TRBV12-3/TRBV12-4|TRBD2|TRBJ2-1
TGTGCCAGCAGCCCCAGACTAGCGGGGGGGCCGAGTCGAAATGAGCAGTTCTTC
CASSPRLAGGPSRNEQFF
>many|TRBV3-1|.|TRBJ2-2
TGTGCCAGCAGCCAAGTGAACGCGGGGACCGGGGAGCTGTTTTTT
CASSQVNAGTGELFF
>many|TRBV5-1|.|TRBJ2-1
TGCGCCAGCAGCTTGGGACAGACGTCCTACAATGAGCAGTTCTTC
CASSLGQTSYNEQFF
>many|TRBV18|TRBD1|TRBJ1-4
TGTGCCAGCTCCGAGGGACAGCGCCACGAAAAACTGTTTTTT
CASSEGQRHEKLFF
>few|TRBV27|.|TRBJ2-3
TGTGCCAGCAGTTTAATGGGAGATACGCAGTATTTT
CASSLMGDTQYF
>.|TRBV12-3/TRBV12-4|.|TRBJ1-5
TGTGCCAGCAGTTTATGGGGGAACAATCAGCCCCAGCATTTT
CASSLWGNNQPQHF
>.|TRBV28|TRBD2|TRBJ2-1
TGTGCCAGCAGTTCGTCTACCTGGACTAGCGGGAGGTTCTATGAGCAGTTCTTC
CASSSSTWTSGRFYEQFF
>.|TRBV24-1|.|TRBJ2-1
TGTGCCACCAGTGGTTCCGTGGACGGGAGCTCCTACAATGAGCAGTTCTTC
CATSGSVDGSSYNEQFF
>many|TRBV20-1|.|TRBJ1-1
TGCAGTGCTCAGTCGGGGGGGCTAACTGAAGCTTTCTTT
CSAQSGGLTEAFF
>many|TRBV20-1|TRBD2|TRBJ2-1
TGCAGTGCTAGAGATCGGCGGGGGGCCCTGATCTACAATGAGCAGTTCTTC
CSARDRRGALIYNEQFF
>many|TRBV27|.|TRBJ1-2
TGTGCCAGCAGCACAGGGTTGGGAGGCTACACCTTC
CASSTGLGGYTF
>.|TRBV20-1|TRBD2|TRBJ2-5
TGCAGTGCTACTGCTAGCGGGGGGCGACAAGAGACCCAGTACTTC
CSATASGGRQETQYF
>.|TRBV12-3/TRBV12-4|.|TRBJ2-5
TGTGCCAGCAGTTTGAGTTTTGGGGGCCAAGAGACCCAGTACTTC
CASSLSFGGQETQYF
>many|TRBV20-1|TRBD1|TRBJ1-2
TGCAGTCCATACGACAGGGAACGGTATGGCTACACCTTC
CSPYDRERYGYTF
>.|TRBV29-1|.|TRBJ2-7
TGCAGCGTTAAAAGACTAGACAGGCACGAGCAGTACTTC
CSVKRLDRHEQYF
>many|TRBV7-2|TRBD2|TRBJ2-5
TGTGCCAGCAGCTCCCGGACTAGCTTGGAGACCCAGTACTTC
CASSSRTSLETQYF
>many|TRBV6-1|TRBD1|TRBJ2-2
TGTGCCAGCCACGAAAGGGACAGTCCTTCCACCGGGGAGCTGTTTTTT
CASHERDSPSTGELFF
>many|TRBV3-1|TRBD1|TRBJ2-7
TGTGCCATCGAAAACAGGGGTTCCTACGAGCAGTACTTC
CAIENRGSYEQYF
>.|TRBV2|TRBD1|TRBJ1-2
TGTGCCAGCAGTCCCGACAGGGGTTACTATGGCTACACCTTC
CASSPDRGYYGYTF
>many|TRBV7-2|.|TRBJ1-1
TGTGCCAGCAGCTTTGCAGGGTCGGGAACTGAAGCTTTCTTT
CASSFAGSGTEAFF
>many|TRBV24-1|TRBD2|TRBJ2-1
TGTGCCACCAGTGAGTCAACTAGCGGGGGGCGGAATGAGCAGTTCTTC
CATSESTSGGRNEQFF
>.|TRBV7-9|TRBD1|TRBJ1-2
TGTGCCAGCGCCAACCCGGACAGGGGTAACTATGGCTACACCTTC
CASANPDRGNYGYTF
>many|TRBV5-1|.|TRBJ2-2
TGCGCCAGCAGCTTAAGGGTATGGCCCGAAACCGGGGAGCTGTTTTTT
CASSLRVWPETGELFF